This TCR beta chain was found in a study of T cell responses to AZD1222 COVID-19 vaccine. This CDR3 spans 14 amino acids. Losses at the gene ends were 3 bases for V and 10 bases for J; bases not matched to a gene: 7. CDR1 and CDR2 from the germline V gene are SGDLS and YYNGEE. Generated by immunoSEQ multiplex PCR, the TCRdb table keeps only in-frame clones and is missing some. The table records some 50,000 clones, approximately 83% of them present only once. The sample was peripheral blood, taken on day 0 of AZD1222 vaccination. This chain joins TRBV9 and TRBJ1-6; 7 nucleotides line up with TRBD1. This receptor was taken from an adult in good health. The CDR3 spells CASSATGRGSPLHF. DNA for the CDR3: TGTGCCAGCAGCGCGACAGGGAGAGGGTCACCCCTCCACTTT.